Below are 18 T cell receptor beta chains sequenced from a single sample in a study of blood T cell repertoires in COVID-19. Sequencing used immunoSEQ multiplex PCR; TCRdb keeps in-frame clones, though not all of them. The table records 75,000 to 90,000 clones, around 90% of them present only once. Sample: peripheral blood. These receptors all stem from a human donor in a cohort sampled during active COVID-19.

The gene calls are TRBV23-1 and TRBJ2-4, with TRBD1 matching 11 bases. TRBV23-1 is noted as an ORF with a role that remains uncertain. The CDR3 consists of 21 residues. With 1 base clipped from V and 0 bases from J, the junction kept 14 bases outside the gene matches. This chain's CDR3 is CASSQLIGQGARLPAKNIQYF. The CDR3 DNA follows: TGCGCCAGCAGTCAATTAATCGGACAGGGGGCACGACTGCCAGCCAAAAACATTCAGTACTTC.

V usage is TRBV7-2 and J usage is TRBJ2-1; D possibly corresponds to TRBD2 (5 bases). The ends were cut back, 1 base at V and 7 bases at J, with 8 bases in the middle. The V gene's germline CDR1 is SGHTA and CDR2 FQGNSA. The CDR3 sequence is 13 residues long. In nucleotides, the CDR3 is TGTGCCAGCAGCTTAGGGGAGCGAAATGAGCAGTTCTTC. It translates to CASSLGERNEQFF. Full variable domain (rest looked up from reference TRBV7-2 and TRBJ2-1): GAGVSQSPSNKVTEKGKDVELRCDPISGHTALYWYRQSLGQGLEFLIYFQGNSAPDKSGLPSDRFSAERTGGSVSTLTIQRTQQEDSAVYLCASSLGERNEQFFGPGTRLTVL.

The chain uses TRBV7-9 and TRBJ1-6, with 11 nucleotides matching TRBD1. The germline gives CDR1 SEHNR, CDR2 FQNEAQ (reference sequence). The CDR3 sequence is 16 residues long. Trimming took 2 bases from V and 9 from J; bases not matched to a gene: 6. CDR3 sequence reads: CASSLSDRGRGSPLHF. The CDR3 DNA reads TGTGCCAGCAGCTTATCGGACAGGGGGCGCGGTTCACCCCTCCACTTT.

This clone is a singleton in its sample. The chain uses TRBV18 and TRBJ1-1; perhaps TRBD1 as D (5 bases). This CDR3 is built from 15 residues. The V gene lost 3 bases and the J gene lost 2 bases, with 13 bases spanning the gap. In germline, CDR1 is KGHSH, CDR2 LQKENI. DNA of the CDR3: TGTGCCAGCTCACCCGGGGGGGGACTAAACACTGAAGCTTTCTTT. Translating gives CASSPGGGLNTEAFF.

The rearrangement uses TRBV21-1 and TRBJ1-2; the table's D call of TRBD1 was not tested on the DNA. TRBV21-1 represents a pseudogene. The CDR3 is 17 amino acids. Here the CDR3 DNA reads TGTGCCAGCAGCAAAACCAAGAGGACAGCTACTAACTATGGCTACACCTTC. Translating it yields CASSKTKRTATNYGYTF.

The chain couples TRBV7-3 to TRBJ2-7; D is undetermined. The germline V and J ends were trimmed by 5 bases and 3 bases, with 20 bases remaining between them. The CDR3 spans 16 residues. CDR1 SGHTA and CDR2 FQGTGA come from the germline V gene. CDR3 region: CASSPAGGLRRYEQYF. In DNA, the CDR3 is TGTGCCAGCAGCCCGGCTGGCGGCCTCCGACGCTACGAGCAGTACTTC.

The count of this clone is one. V is TRBV3-1 (or the pseudogene TRBV3-2) and J is TRBJ1-6; no reliable D call. The CDR3 runs 16 residues. With 8 bases removed from V and 0 bases from J, the gap between germline ends came to 14 bases. Germline CDR1 is LGHDT and CDR2 is YNNKEL (reference sequence). CDR3 amino acids: CASLPWWSSYNSPLHF. DNA of the CDR3: TGTGCCAGCCTACCGTGGTGGAGCTCCTATAATTCACCCCTCCACTTT.

Only one count was recorded for this clone. The chain recombines TRBV5-1 with TRBJ2-3, with 10 bases aligning to TRBD2. The CDR3 has 17 residues. J lost 5 bases, V lost 0 bases, and 9 bases had no gene match. Germline-derived CDR1 and CDR2 are SGHRS and YFSETQ. In nucleotides, the CDR3 is TGCGCCAGCAGCTTGGTAGGAGCGGGGGGGCAAAGAGATACGCAGTATTTT. It specifies CASSLVGAGGQRDTQYF.

V gene TRBV11-1 combines with J gene TRBJ2-7; TRBD1 aligns across 9 bases. The CDR3 length is 16 residues. Germline CDR1 is SGHAT and CDR2 is FQDESV (reference sequence). The V segment lost 3 bases and the J segment 3 bases; nucleotides outside the gene matches: 9. Here the CDR3 DNA reads TGTGCCAGCAGCTTGGGAATGACAGGGGGTGTCTACGAGCAGTACTTC. It yields the protein CASSLGMTGGVYEQYF. The full variable domain, with the rest looked up from reference TRBV11-1 and TRBJ2-7, is EAEVAQSPRYKITEKSQAVAFWCDPISGHATLYWYRQILGQGPELLVQFQDESVVDDSQLPKDRFSAERLKGVDSTLKIQPAELGDSAMYLCASSLGMTGGVYEQYFGPGTRLTVT.

This clone was observed once. V and J are TRBV24-1 and TRBJ2-5, with D possibly TRBD1 on 6 matching bases. Trimming cost V 9 bases and J 5 bases, with 18 bases left between them. This CDR3 contains 14 residues. Per germline, CDR1 KGHDR and CDR2 SFDVKD. CDR3 DNA: TGTGCCACCCACAGGGATTCAGACCCGGAGACCCAGTACTTC. Encoded protein: CATHRDSDPETQYF.

The gene calls are TRBV7-2 and TRBJ2-1, with D possibly TRBD1 on 5 matching bases. The germline V and J ends were trimmed by 4 bases and 2 bases, with 12 bases remaining between them. Germline V gene sequence: CDR1 SGHTA, CDR2 FQGNSA. The CDR3 runs 15 residues. CDR3 DNA sequence: TGTGCCAGCAGCTCCCGCCAGGGTCCCTACAATGAGCAGTTCTTC. Translating it yields CASSSRQGPYNEQFF.

The chain couples TRBV5-1 to TRBJ1-2; D gene uncertain. Germline lookup yields CDR1 SGHRS and CDR2 YFSETQ. The length of the CDR3 is 13 residues. Trimming took off 0 bases at V and 8 bases at J, with 11 bases between the two ends. The CDR3: CASSLDTDVGYTF. CDR3 bases: TGCGCCAGCAGCTTGGATACAGATGTAGGCTACACCTTC.

This chain uses TRBV7-2 with TRBJ2-2; 11 bases line up with TRBD2. V trimming: 6 bases; J trimming: 7 bases; junction bases outside the gene matches: 7. Germline CDR1 SGHTA, CDR2 FQGNSA. This CDR3 has 15 residues. CDR3 residues: CASRVAGGLSGELFF. The CDR3 DNA sequence: TGTGCCAGCAGAGTAGCGGGGGGGCTCAGCGGGGAGCTGTTTTTT.

The chain combines TRBV11-3 with TRBJ2-4; the D gene is possibly TRBD1 (6 bases). The CDR3 spans 13 residues. The ends were cut back, 1 base at V and 5 bases at J, with 6 bases in the middle. The germline V gene has CDR1 SGHNT and CDR2 YENEEA. CDR3 bases: TGTGCCAGCAGCTTAGCAGGGGAAAACATTCAGTACTTC. Amino acids: CASSLAGENIQYF.

A word on this clone: Because the CDR3 is missing its conserved closing phenylalanine or tryptophan, this is likely a read error. The DNA is omitted, as the CDR3 cannot be located on it reliably, and the CDR3 follows TCRdb's listing. The chain joins TRBV2 to TRBJ2-7; TRBD1, the table's D call, was not compared with the DNA. In germline, CDR1 is SNHLY, CDR2 FYNNEI. Ends included, the CDR3 has 11 residues. CDR3 protein: CASRDHSTGMI.

This rearrangement joins TRBV6-2 or TRBV6-3 to TRBJ2-3, with 7 bases fitting TRBD1. Germline loops: CDR1 MNHEY, CDR2 SVGEGT. Trimming took 6 bases from V and 4 from J; bases not matched to a gene: 19. This CDR3 contains 18 residues. The CDR3 reads CASSPILGQGVDADTQYF. The CDR3 DNA follows: TGTGCCAGCAGCCCTATTTTAGGGCAGGGGGTCGACGCAGATACGCAGTATTTT.

With regard to this clone: The sample has other DNA sequences that encode this CDR3 too. The rearrangement links TRBV14 to TRBJ1-2; TRBD1 might be the D (6 bases). The CDR3 sequence is 13 residues long. The germline CDR1 and CDR2 sequences are SGHDN and FVKESK. The ends were cut back, 1 base at V and 7 bases at J, with 10 bases in the middle. The CDR3 sequence: CASSQALQGGYTF. The CDR3, as DNA: TGTGCCAGCAGCCAAGCCCTACAGGGTGGCTACACCTTC.

The chain carries TRBV9 and TRBJ2-1; 10 bases are shared with TRBD2. The V segment lost 1 base and the J segment 7 bases; nucleotides outside the gene matches: 8. This CDR3 is 16 amino acids long. Germline V gene sequence: CDR1 SGDLS, CDR2 YYNGEE. The chain's CDR3 is CASSVSSGGGWNEQFF. The CDR3 DNA reads as TGTGCCAGCAGCGTATCTAGCGGGGGAGGTTGGAATGAGCAGTTCTTC.